This TCR beta chain was recorded in a study of blood T cell repertoires in COVID-19. Across the whole study: The origin of the acute and convalescent COVID-19 samples was the United States, Italy and Spain. PBMCs, B-cell-depleted T cells, or T cells were the source of the cDNA or gDNA that made up the material.

Seattle's cohort entered during active infection and was followed longitudinally. CDR3 size: 15 residues. V lost 5 bases to trimming and J lost 12 bases; unmatched junction nucleotides: 16. Germline CDR1 PRHDT, CDR2 FYEKMQ (reference sequence). Study processing details: Amplified reference gene primers provided the basis for estimating nucleated cell counts. Some clones are missing from TCRdb's copy, which holds only in-frame ones; the method was immunoSEQ multiplex PCR. That table is the source of V, J and clone size, and D and trimming were worked out from the DNA. The data hold approximately 150,000 clones, with approximately 90% observed a single time.

The J gene is TRBJ2-7, the V gene TRBV13; 10 bases agree with TRBD2. The TCR originated in a human donor with COVID-19, enrolled during active disease. The donor label of this sample is uncertain. Source material: peripheral blood. CDR3 coding DNA: TGTGCCAGCAGCCCGAGGACTAGCGGAGCCACGATTCGGTACTTC. Protein product: CASSPRTSGATIRYF.